The clone carrying this TCR beta chain was seen a few times. No antigen is known for it. This sample is drawn from a study of T-cell memory formation after mild COVID-19. Overall study results and limits: Clones shrinking between day 15 and 85 showed a balanced CD4/CD8 split, and those that grew later tilted toward CD4+. Cross-reactive memory appears to have joined, as suggested by some responding clones showing up in pre-infection memory. Researchers report contracting CD4+ clones mostly in CM and EM, with CD8+ clones in EMRA.

The TCR alpha and TCR beta cDNA libraries, bearing sample barcodes and UMIs, were generated by 5'RACE using constant-segment primers. Each CDR3 protein is one row after TCRdb ran MiXCR on the 5' RACE reads. The table includes some 600,000 distinct CDR3 sequences, roughly 17% detected once. This CDR3 comprises 14 residues. Trimming removed 6 bases from V and 2 bases from J, with 14 bases in between. This TCR was sampled from an adult woman who had mild COVID-19 (a few samples of this study predate the infection). Cell type and time point are not known. Specimen: PBMCs or a T cell subset sorted from them (not recorded which). This rearrangement joins TRBV12-3 or TRBV12-4 to TRBJ2-7; D possibly corresponds to TRBD2 (7 bases). Here the CDR3 DNA reads TGTGCCAGCAGAACTGAGGGGGGGGCCTACGAGCAGTACTTC. Translated: CASRTEGGAYEQYF.